This TCR beta chain was retrieved from a study of T cells after yellow fever vaccination. As for the study in general: It was SMART-Seq v4 Ultra Low Input that prepared the fractions with low cell numbers.

TCR cDNA, made by 5'RACE template switching, carried an added universal primer site and UMIs. TCRdb passed the 5' RACE reads through MiXCR, listing each CDR3 protein once. This table has 340,000 or so distinct CDR3 sequences, under 15% appearing once. In its sample, this clonotype was seen a few times. Its antigen is still unknown. Overall study findings and caveats: The presence of abundant clonotypes contaminating from the bulk population was possible in FACS-sorted repertoires. A small share of clonotypes appeared in both CD4 and CD8 compartments.

The CDR3 consists of 13 residues. V lost 2 bases and J 6 bases, leaving 10 bases between the germline ends. Per germline, CDR1 MNHEY and CDR2 SVGEGT. V gene TRBV6-2 or TRBV6-3 combines with J gene TRBJ1-1; possibly TRBD1 for D (5 bases). This material consisted of CD4+ T cells sorted from PBMCs, taken 15 days after the yellow fever booster vaccination. This receptor was taken from a young man who received the YFV17D yellow fever vaccine. DNA for the CDR3: TGTGCCAGCAGTTACCCGGACAAAGCTGAAGCTTTCTTT. Protein: CASSYPDKAEAFF.